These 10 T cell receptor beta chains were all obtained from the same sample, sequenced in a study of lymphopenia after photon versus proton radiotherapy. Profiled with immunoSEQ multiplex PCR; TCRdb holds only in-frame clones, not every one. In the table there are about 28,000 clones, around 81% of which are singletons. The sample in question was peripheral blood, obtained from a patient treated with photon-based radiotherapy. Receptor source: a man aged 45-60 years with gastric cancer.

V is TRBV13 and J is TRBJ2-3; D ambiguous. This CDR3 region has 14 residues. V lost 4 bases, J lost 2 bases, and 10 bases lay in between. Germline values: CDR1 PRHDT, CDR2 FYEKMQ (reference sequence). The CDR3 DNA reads TGTGCCAGCAGCTCGACCGGGTACACAGATACGCAGTATTTT. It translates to CASSSTGYTDTQYF.

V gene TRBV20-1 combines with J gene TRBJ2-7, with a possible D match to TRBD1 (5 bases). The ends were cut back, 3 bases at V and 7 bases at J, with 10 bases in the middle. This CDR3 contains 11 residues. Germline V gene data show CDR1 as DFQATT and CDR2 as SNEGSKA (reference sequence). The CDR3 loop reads CSASFDREQYF. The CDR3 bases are TGCAGTGCTAGTTTCGACAGAGAGCAGTACTTC.

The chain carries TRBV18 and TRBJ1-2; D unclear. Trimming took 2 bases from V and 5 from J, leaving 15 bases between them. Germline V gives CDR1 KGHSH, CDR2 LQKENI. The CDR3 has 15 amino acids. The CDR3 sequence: CASSPRSWDRYGYTF. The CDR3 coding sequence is TGTGCCAGCTCACCAAGGAGTTGGGATCGGTATGGCTACACCTTC.

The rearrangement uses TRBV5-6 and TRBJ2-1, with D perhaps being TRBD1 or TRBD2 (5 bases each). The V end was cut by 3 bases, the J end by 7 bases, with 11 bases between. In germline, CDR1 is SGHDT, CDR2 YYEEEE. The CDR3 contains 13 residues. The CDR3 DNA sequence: TGTGCCAGCAGCTGGGACGGAGCTAATGAGCAGTTCTTC. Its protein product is CASSWDGANEQFF.

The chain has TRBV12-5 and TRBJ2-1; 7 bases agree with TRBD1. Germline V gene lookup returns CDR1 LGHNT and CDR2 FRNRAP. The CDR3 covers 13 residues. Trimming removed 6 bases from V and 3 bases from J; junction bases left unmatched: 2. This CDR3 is CASGTGVYNEQFF. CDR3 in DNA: TGTGCTAGTGGAACAGGGGTCTACAATGAGCAGTTCTTC.

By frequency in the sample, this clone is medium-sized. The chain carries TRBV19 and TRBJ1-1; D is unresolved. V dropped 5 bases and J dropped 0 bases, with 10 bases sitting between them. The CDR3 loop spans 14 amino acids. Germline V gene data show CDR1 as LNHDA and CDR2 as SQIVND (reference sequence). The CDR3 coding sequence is TGTGCCAGTAGTGTCCAGGTCATGAACACTGAAGCTTTCTTT. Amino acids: CASSVQVMNTEAFF.

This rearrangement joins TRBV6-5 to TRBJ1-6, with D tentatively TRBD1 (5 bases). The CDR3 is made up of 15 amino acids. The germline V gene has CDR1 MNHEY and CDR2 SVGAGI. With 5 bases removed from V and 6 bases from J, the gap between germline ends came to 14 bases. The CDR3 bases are TGTGCCAGCAGTCCCCAATGGGGGGGTAATTCACCCCTCCACTTT. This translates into CASSPQWGGNSPLHF.

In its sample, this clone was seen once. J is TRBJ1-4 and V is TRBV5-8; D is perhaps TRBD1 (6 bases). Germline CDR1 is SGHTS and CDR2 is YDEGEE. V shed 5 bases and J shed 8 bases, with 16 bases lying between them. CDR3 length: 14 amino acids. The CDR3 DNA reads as TGTGCCAGCAGTCACAGGGTGCGAGGAGAAAAACTGTTTTTT. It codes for CASSHRVRGEKLFF.

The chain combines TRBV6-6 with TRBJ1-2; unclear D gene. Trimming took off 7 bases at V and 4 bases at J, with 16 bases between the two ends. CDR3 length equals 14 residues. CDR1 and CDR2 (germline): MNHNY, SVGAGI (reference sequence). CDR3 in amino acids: CASTSSRISYGYTF. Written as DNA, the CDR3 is TGTGCCAGCACCTCCTCGAGGATAAGCTATGGCTACACCTTC.

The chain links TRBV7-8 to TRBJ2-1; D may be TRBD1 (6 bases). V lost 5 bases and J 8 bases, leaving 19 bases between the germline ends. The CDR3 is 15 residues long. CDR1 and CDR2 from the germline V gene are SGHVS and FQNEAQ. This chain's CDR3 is CASSQTGYRSDEQFF. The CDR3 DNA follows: TGTGCCAGCAGCCAAACAGGGTACCGATCCGATGAGCAGTTCTTC.